The TCR beta chain described here comes from a study of cytomegalovirus exposure and HLA in healthy donors. Study-level results: In a later analysis, DRB1 alleles had the most associated TCRs; HLA-C alleles the fewest. In a later analysis, HLA-associated TCR beta chains were more clonally expanded than equally common others. The likely explanation for a cluster of highly shared sequence variants was sequencing artifact.

Remarks on this clone: Its matching antigen is unknown.

Germline-derived CDR1 and CDR2 are DFQATT and SNEGSKA (reference sequence). Trimming pared 4 bases from V and 0 bases from J, leaving 3 bases between. There are 11 residues in the CDR3. PCR amplification relied on 60 Vbeta primers (plus 13 Jbeta primers). TCRdb's table, derived via immunoSEQ multiplex PCR, lists solely in-frame clones and lacks some. The sample includes approximately 110,000 clones, around 78% of them seen just once. The TCR originated in a male donor in good health and CMV-seronegative. Sequenced input: PBMCs. The chain joins TRBV20-1 to TRBJ1-1; D gene unclear. This CDR3 is CSAIMNTEAFF. Written as DNA, the CDR3 is TGCAGTGCTATAATGAACACTGAAGCTTTCTTT.